Listed below are T cell receptor beta chains from one sample, sequenced in a study of cytomegalovirus exposure and HLA in healthy donors. Generated by immunoSEQ multiplex PCR, the TCRdb table keeps only in-frame clones and is missing some. The sample carries some 220,000 clones, roughly 73% recorded once. The sample comprised PBMCs. These TCRs come from a boy aged 5 to 17 in good health and CMV-seronegative. Each CDR3 is given with its conserved first and last residue. Fields, in order: D gene, J gene, V gene, clone size, CDR3 protein, CDR3 DNA. D genes are given only for firm matches. Size values are once, few and many counts, or a class for expanded clones, and some rows have none.

D gene: NA
J gene: TRBJ2-7
V gene: TRBV5-1
clone size: few
CDR3 protein: CASSLGGATDEQYF
CDR3 DNA: TGCGCCAGCAGCTTGGGCGGGGCCACGGATGAGCAGTACTTC

D gene: NA
J gene: TRBJ1-1
V gene: TRBV7-9
clone size: NA
CDR3 protein: CSSSSTRQGLSTEAFF
CDR3 DNA: TGTTCCAGCAGCTCGACCCGGCAGGGGCTAAGCACTGAAGCTTTCTTT

D gene: NA
J gene: TRBJ2-1
V gene: TRBV15
clone size: few
CDR3 protein: CATSRGGREQFF
CDR3 DNA: TGTGCCACCAGCAGAGGCGGTCGTGAGCAGTTCTTC

D gene: NA
J gene: TRBJ2-1
V gene: TRBV2
clone size: NA
CDR3 protein: CASSVGGPYNEQFF
CDR3 DNA: TGTGCCAGCAGTGTGGGAGGTCCCTACAATGAGCAGTTCTTC

D gene: NA
J gene: TRBJ1-2
V gene: TRBV7-9
clone size: NA
CDR3 protein: CASSGWTANYGYTF
CDR3 DNA: TGTGCCAGCAGCGGATGGACAGCAAACTATGGCTACACCTTC

D gene: TRBD1
J gene: TRBJ1-5
V gene: TRBV6-6
clone size: NA
CDR3 protein: CASSTGGGQPQHF
CDR3 DNA: TGTGCCAGCAGCACAGGGGGTGGACAGCCCCAGCATTTT

D gene: NA
J gene: TRBJ1-1
V gene: TRBV6-6
clone size: once
CDR3 protein: CASSQGVGAFF
CDR3 DNA: TGTGCCAGCAGCCAGGGTGTCGGAGCTTTCTTT

D gene: TRBD2
J gene: TRBJ2-1
V gene: TRBV5-1
clone size: NA
CDR3 protein: CASSLEGTSGYYNEQFF
CDR3 DNA: TGCGCCAGCAGCTTGGAAGGGACTAGCGGGTATTACAATGAGCAGTTCTTC

D gene: NA
J gene: TRBJ2-7
V gene: TRBV11-3
clone size: once
CDR3 protein: CASSFRPDTNSYEQYF
CDR3 DNA: TGTGCCAGCAGCTTTCGCCCGGACACTAACTCCTACGAGCAGTACTTC

D gene: TRBD2
J gene: TRBJ2-5
V gene: TRBV19
clone size: NA
CDR3 protein: CASSDRGLAGPPDNLRTQYF
CDR3 DNA: TGTGCCAGTAGTGATAGAGGACTAGCGGGGCCCCCGGATAATTTGAGGACCCAGTACTTC

D gene: TRBD2
J gene: TRBJ2-7
V gene: TRBV19
clone size: NA
CDR3 protein: CASTQLAGGYEQYF
CDR3 DNA: TGTGCCAGTACCCAACTAGCGGGAGGGTACGAGCAGTACTTC

D gene: TRBD2
J gene: TRBJ2-2
V gene: TRBV27
clone size: NA
CDR3 protein: CASSARTSGRADGELFF
CDR3 DNA: TGTGCCAGCAGTGCCCGGACTAGCGGGAGGGCCGACGGGGAGCTGTTTTTT

D gene: NA
J gene: TRBJ2-7
V gene: TRBV2
clone size: NA
CDR3 protein: CASGGLGNYSEEQYF
CDR3 DNA: TGTGCCAGCGGAGGGCTCGGGAACTACTCTGAAGAGCAGTACTTC

D gene: NA
J gene: TRBJ2-2
V gene: TRBV19
clone size: once
CDR3 protein: CASSTLRGLGGELFF
CDR3 DNA: TGTGCCAGTAGTACCCTCAGGGGCCTGGGCGGGGAGCTGTTTTTT

D gene: TRBD1
J gene: TRBJ1-6
V gene: TRBV9
clone size: NA
CDR3 protein: CASSGTGHNSPLHF
CDR3 DNA: TGTGCCAGCAGCGGGACAGGACATAATTCACCCCTCCACTTT

D gene: NA
J gene: TRBJ2-7
V gene: TRBV2
clone size: few
CDR3 protein: CASFRTENSYEQYF
CDR3 DNA: TGTGCCAGCTTCCGGACAGAAAACTCCTACGAGCAGTACTTC

D gene: TRBD2
J gene: TRBJ2-3
V gene: TRBV13
clone size: NA
CDR3 protein: CASSPEREEGTDTQYF
CDR3 DNA: TGTGCCAGCAGCCCGGAGCGGGAGGAAGGGACAGATACGCAGTATTTT

D gene: NA
J gene: TRBJ2-5
V gene: TRBV19
clone size: NA
CDR3 protein: CASSGNGLPETQYF
CDR3 DNA: TGTGCCAGTAGTGGGAATGGACTGCCGGAGACCCAGTACTTC

D gene: NA
J gene: TRBJ1-2
V gene: TRBV30
clone size: once
CDR3 protein: CAWIGESDYGYTF
CDR3 DNA: TGTGCCTGGATAGGGGAATCCGACTATGGCTACACCTTC

D gene: NA
J gene: TRBJ1-1
V gene: TRBV19
clone size: NA
CDR3 protein: CASSLSLQQGTEAFF
CDR3 DNA: TGTGCCAGTAGTCTCTCGCTTCAGCAGGGCACTGAAGCTTTCTTT

D gene: NA
J gene: TRBJ2-2
V gene: TRBV2
clone size: NA
CDR3 protein: CASSRQGSNTGELFF
CDR3 DNA: TGTGCCAGCAGCCGCCAGGGTTCGAATACCGGGGAGCTGTTTTTT

D gene: TRBD2
J gene: TRBJ2-1
V gene: TRBV25-1
clone size: NA
CDR3 protein: CASSVTGGGGEQFF
CDR3 DNA: TGTGCCAGCAGTGTGACGGGAGGGGGAGGTGAGCAGTTCTTC

D gene: NA
J gene: TRBJ2-7
V gene: TRBV18
clone size: NA
CDR3 protein: CASSPGAYPGEQYF
CDR3 DNA: TGTGCCAGCTCACCGGGGGCATACCCCGGCGAGCAGTACTTC

D gene: NA
J gene: TRBJ2-1
V gene: TRBV9
clone size: NA
CDR3 protein: CASSVGGQSYNEQFF
CDR3 DNA: TGTGCCAGCAGCGTAGGGGGACAATCTTACAATGAGCAGTTCTTC

D gene: NA
J gene: TRBJ1-1
V gene: TRBV4-1
clone size: NA
CDR3 protein: CASSPKSVQGGDTEAFF
CDR3 DNA: TGCGCCAGCAGCCCTAAGTCGGTGCAGGGCGGGGACACTGAAGCTTTCTTT

D gene: TRBD1
J gene: TRBJ2-4
V gene: TRBV14
clone size: few
CDR3 protein: CASSQPAGGNIQYF
CDR3 DNA: TGTGCCAGCAGCCAACCGGCAGGGGGAAACATTCAGTACTTC

D gene: TRBD2
J gene: TRBJ2-7
V gene: TRBV29-1
clone size: NA
CDR3 protein: CSARGRGGPLYEQYF
CDR3 DNA: TGCAGCGCCCGGGGGCGGGGGGGCCCCCTCTACGAGCAGTACTTC